This T cell receptor beta chain stems from a study of CD8+ T cells in alopecia areata. Overall study results and limits: It was lesional scalp, especially alopecia totalis/universalis, that showed higher clonality than normal scalp.

The sorting of PBMCs gave CD4+ and CD8+ T cells. The CDR3 has 15 amino acids. Germline lookup yields CDR1 PRHDT and CDR2 FYEKMQ (reference sequence). V lost 5 bases and J lost 3; bases outside the gene matches: 6. In the case of this clone: Antigen specificity is unknown.

Following RNA extraction, reverse transcription yielded cDNA that acted as the sequencing template. Produced via immunoSEQ multiplex PCR; TCRdb's table is partial and in-frame only. The profile shows about 110,000 clones, about 60% of them singletons. This chain connects TRBV13 to TRBJ2-7, with 11 bases lining up with TRBD2. The receptor's source is a human donor with alopecia areata. Sequencing used NKG2D-low CD8+ T cells sorted from blood. Here the CDR3 DNA reads TGTGCCAGCAGCAGAGGGACTAGCGGCAACTACGAGCAGTACTTC. This encodes CASSRGTSGNYEQYF.